This entry lists 22 T cell receptor beta chains sequenced from one sample in a study of T-cell reconstitution after alpha-beta-depleted transplantation in children. Unique molecular identifiers featured in how the TCRbeta library was prepared. Via MiXCR, TCRdb re-called the PCR reads, giving one row per CDR3 protein. The sample holds around 670,000 distinct CDR3 sequences, around 13% seen once. Sequenced material: PBMCs, taken before TCRalphabeta/CD19-depleted stem cell transplant. These TCRs come from a girl aged 2-10 years with congenital amegakaryocytic thrombocytopenia, due to receive a stem cell transplant.

In its sample, this clonotype was seen many times. The chain is built from TRBV5-1 and TRBJ2-3; TRBD2 matches 9 bases. This CDR3 has 14 amino acids. Germline values: CDR1 SGHRS, CDR2 YFSETQ. After removal of 4 bases from V and 2 bases from J, the junction contained 2 bases not matched to a gene. CDR3 protein: CASSRTSATDTQYF. CDR3 nucleotide sequence: TGCGCCAGCAGCCGGACTAGCGCCACAGATACGCAGTATTTT.

As for this clonotype: A much larger clonotype is one base distant, so this may be a read error. The chain employs TRBV6-1 and TRBJ2-1, with D unclear. Germline V gene sequence: CDR1 MNHNS, CDR2 SASEGT. The CDR3 consists of 15 residues. With 7 bases removed from V and 0 bases from J, the gap between germline ends came to 13 bases. This chain's CDR3 is CASTKRQSSYNEQFF. The CDR3 coding sequence is TGTGCCAGCACCAAGAGGCAAAGCTCCTACAATGAGCAGTTCTTC.

This clonotype was recorded a few times. This chain uses TRBV7-6 with TRBJ1-4, with 7 positions matching TRBD1. Trimming took 1 base from V and 5 from J; bases not matched to a gene: 4. Germline loops: CDR1 SGHVS, CDR2 FNYEAQ. The CDR3 loop spans 15 amino acids. The CDR3 DNA sequence: TGTGCCAGCAGCTTAGTGGCAGGGGGGAATGAAAAACTGTTTTTT. Amino acid sequence: CASSLVAGGNEKLFF.

This clonotype was observed at least ten times. V is TRBV20-1 and J is TRBJ2-1, with 8 bases identical to TRBD1. This CDR3 has 15 amino acids. Losses at the gene ends were 6 bases for V and 6 bases for J; bases not matched to a gene: 13. Germline CDR1 reads DFQATT; CDR2 reads SNEGSKA (reference sequence). CDR3 sequence reads: CSATGQGSIINEQFF. DNA for the CDR3: TGCAGTGCAACCGGACAGGGTAGTATAATCAATGAGCAGTTCTTC.

The genes are TRBV18 and TRBJ2-6; a weak D match, TRBD1 (5 bases). Germline V gene sequence: CDR1 KGHSH, CDR2 LQKENI. This CDR3 comprises 16 residues. Between the trimmed V and J ends, which lost 4 bases and 1 base, there was a span of 11 bases. In DNA, the CDR3 is TGTGCCAGCTCACGCGACCCAGGGTCTGGGGCCAACGTCCTGACTTTC. Translated: CASSRDPGSGANVLTF.

Points on this clonotype: A much larger clone differs from this one at a single base, so this may be a read error. The chain employs TRBV29-1 and TRBJ1-1; D possibly corresponds to TRBD1 (5 bases). Germline assignment: CDR1 SQVTM and CDR2 ANQGSEA. The CDR3 is made up of 12 amino acids. CDR3 residues: CSGTRQNTEVFF. The CDR3, as DNA: TGCAGCGGTACACGACAGAACACTGAAGTTTTCTTT. The whole variable domain, filled in from reference TRBV29-1 and TRBJ1-1, reads SAVISQKPSRDICQRGTSLTIQCQVDSQVTMMFWYRQQPGQSLTLIATANQGSEATYESGFVIDKFPISRPNLTFSTLTVSNMSPEDSSIYLCSGTRQNTEVFFGQGTRLTVV.

This rearrangement joins TRBV28 to TRBJ1-5; D is possibly TRBD1 (6 bases). The ends were cut back, 6 bases at V and 3 bases at J, with 15 bases in the middle. This CDR3 has 15 amino acids. Per the germline V gene, CDR1 is MDHEN and CDR2 is SYDVKM. DNA of the CDR3: TGTGCCAGCAGCAATACGGGACACTTCAATCAGCCCCAGCATTTT. It codes for CASSNTGHFNQPQHF.

This clonotype was recorded at least ten times. This chain joins TRBV12-3 or TRBV12-4 and TRBJ2-5; TRBD2 matches 11 bases. The CDR3 totals 14 residues. Germline trimming cut 6 bases from V and 1 base from J; bases unmatched to any gene: 1. The CDR3 is CASSLAGGQETQYF. The CDR3 nucleotides read TGTGCCAGCAGCCTAGCGGGAGGCCAAGAGACCCAGTACTTC.

The rearrangement uses TRBV30 and TRBJ1-4; D is perhaps TRBD1 (6 bases). Germline CDR1 is GTSNPN and CDR2 is SVGIG (reference sequence). This CDR3 has 13 residues. V gave up 4 bases and J gave up 5 bases, with 11 bases separating them. Written as DNA, the CDR3 is TGTGCCTGGACCACGACAGGAAATGAAAAACTGTTTTTT. This gives the protein CAWTTTGNEKLFF.

The chain uses TRBV12-3 or TRBV12-4 and TRBJ1-1; D ambiguous. The V gene lost 3 bases and the J gene lost 4 bases, with 6 bases spanning the gap. CDR3 length: 12 residues. The CDR3 region is CASSFFGTEAFF. DNA of the CDR3: TGTGCCAGCAGTTTTTTCGGCACTGAAGCTTTCTTT.

This clonotype appeared a few times. The rearrangement joins TRBV11-2 to TRBJ2-3; 7 nucleotides match TRBD2. With V trimmed by 3 bases and J by 8 bases, 20 bases remained unmatched. There are 18 residues in the CDR3. Germline CDR1 and CDR2: SGHAT and FQNNGV. This chain's CDR3 is CASSFIFRAGARPGTQYF. The CDR3 bases are TGTGCCAGCAGCTTTATATTTCGGGCGGGAGCCCGTCCGGGTACGCAGTATTTT.

The chain links TRBV24-1 to TRBJ2-1; D not resolved. CDR1 is KGHDR, CDR2 SFDVKD, per germline. The CDR3 sequence is 13 residues long. V was clipped by 2 bases and J by 6 bases, with 7 bases between them. The CDR3 sequence: CATSDSRFNEQFF. Here the CDR3 DNA reads TGTGCCACCAGTGATTCCAGGTTCAATGAGCAGTTCTTC.

The rearrangement links TRBV7-6 to TRBJ2-5, with 11 positions matching TRBD2. CDR1 SGHVS and CDR2 FNYEAQ come from the germline V gene. Trimming at V came to 1 base and at J to 4 bases, leaving 11 bases not matched to a gene. The CDR3 length is 18 residues. DNA for the CDR3: TGTGCCAGCAGCTTAGTTTTTCCTAGCGGGAGGTTACGAGAGACCCAGTACTTC. Amino acids: CASSLVFPSGRLRETQYF.

This clonotype occurred a few times. CDR3: CASSGDSYDTKSEYF. In DNA form, the CDR3 reads TGCGCCAGCAGCGGGGACAGCTATGACACGAAATCGGAGTACTTC. This sequence joins TRBV5-1 and TRBJ2-5; 7 positions match TRBD1. The ends lost 4 bases at V and 12 bases at J; junction bases unmatched: 18. The CDR3 has 15 residues. Per the germline V gene, CDR1 is SGHRS and CDR2 is YFSETQ.

This clonotype has a count of ten or more. The chain couples TRBV20-1 to TRBJ2-5; no firm D call. This CDR3 spans 10 amino acids. Trimming left V 3 bases short and J 6 bases short, with 5 bases between. Germline CDR1 is DFQATT and CDR2 is SNEGSKA (reference sequence). The CDR3 nucleotides read TGCAGTGCTAGTAGGCAGACCCAGTACTTC. It codes for CSASRQTQYF.

The CDR3 DNA follows: TGTGCCAGCAGCTTACTTAGTGGGGGGTTGGTTACGCAGTATTTT. Protein product: CASSLLSGGLVTQYF. V gene TRBV7-2 combines with J gene TRBJ2-3, with D maybe TRBD2 (6 bases). Trimming shortened V by 2 bases and J by 8 bases, and 17 bases separated the two germline ends. The CDR3 totals 15 residues. CDR1 is SGHTA and CDR2 is FQGNSA in the germline V gene.

This clonotype turned up a few times. The rearrangement joins TRBV7-9 to TRBJ2-3; 9 bases line up with TRBD2. Germline loops: CDR1 SEHNR, CDR2 FQNEAQ (reference sequence). Trimming removed 6 bases from V and 0 bases from J; junction bases left unmatched: 10. The CDR3 consists of 17 residues. The CDR3 loop reads CASRSSGAQSSTDTQYF. The CDR3 DNA is TGTGCCAGCAGGTCTAGCGGGGCTCAATCTAGCACAGATACGCAGTATTTT. Using reference TRBV7-9 and TRBJ2-3 for the parts outside the CDR3, the full variable domain is DTGVSQNPRHKITKRGQNVTFRCDPISEHNRLYWYRQTLGQGPEFLTYFQNEAQLEKSRLLSDRFSAERPKGSFSTLEIQRTEQGDSAMYLCASRSSGAQSSTDTQYFGPGTRLTVL.

The J gene is TRBJ2-7, the V gene TRBV11-2, with D perhaps TRBD2 (6 bases). CDR1 and CDR2 from the germline V gene are SGHAT and FQNNGV. The ends were cut back, 0 bases at V and 10 bases at J, with 13 bases in the middle. The CDR3 contains 13 residues. CDR3 residues: CASSLEGGGLQYF. CDR3 nucleotides: TGTGCCAGCAGCTTAGAGGGGGGTGGACTTCAGTACTTC.

About this clonotype itself: This could be a read error, since a much larger clone is one nucleotide away. V and J are TRBV20-1 and TRBJ2-5; D is unresolved. This CDR3 comprises 11 residues. The V end lost 1 base, the J end lost 4 bases, and 4 bases lay between the germline ends. The germline gives CDR1 DFQATT, CDR2 SNEGSKA (reference sequence). The CDR3 loop is CSARVPETQYF. CDR3 sequence (DNA): TGCAGTGCTAGAGTTCCAGAGACCCAGTACTTC.

This clonotype occurred a few times. The chain couples TRBV7-2 to TRBJ2-5; 7 bases match TRBD2. Losses at the gene ends were 0 bases for V and 5 bases for J; bases not matched to a gene: 12. The CDR3 consists of 17 residues. Germline assignment: CDR1 SGHTA and CDR2 FQGNSA. CDR3 sequence: CASSLAFLASGRETQYF. CDR3 coding DNA: TGTGCCAGCAGCTTAGCGTTTCTGGCTAGCGGAAGGGAGACCCAGTACTTC.

The V and J genes are TRBV20-1 and TRBJ2-1, with 8 bases matching TRBD2. This CDR3 is built from 14 residues. From germline, CDR1 is DFQATT and CDR2 SNEGSKA (reference sequence). Germline trimming cut 3 bases from V and 6 bases from J; bases unmatched to any gene: 7. CDR3 coding DNA: TGCAGTGCTAGTATCCCGGGAGGGCTCAATGAGCAGTTCTTC. This translates into CSASIPGGLNEQFF.

As concerns this clonotype: A read error may account for a junction end that differs from germline. The chain has TRBV12-3 or TRBV12-4 and TRBJ2-1, with 12 positions matching TRBD2. CDR3 length: 15 amino acids. The CDR3 DNA reads as TGTGCCAGCAGTTTAGGGACTAGCGGGGTCAATGAGCTGTTCTTC. Residues: CASSLGTSGVNELFF.